This TCR beta chain was identified in a study of T-cell reconstitution after alpha-beta-depleted transplantation in children. Findings and limits, study-wide: The study reportedly traced alpha-beta T cells about two months after transplant to several hundred expanded graft clones. Fresh T-cell production supplied most of the T-cell counts and diversity seen one year after transplant. Some patients' high day-60 TCRbeta diversity was attributed to recipient cells surviving conditioning.

Preparation of the TCRbeta library was carried out with unique molecular identifiers. MiXCR, run by TCRdb on the PCR reads, gives a single entry per CDR3 protein. Of more than 400,000 distinct CDR3 sequences in the sample, over 40% were seen once. Many counts were recorded for this clonotype. Its antigen is unidentified. The CDR3 is made up of 14 amino acids. Trimming at V came to 3 bases and at J to 6 bases, leaving 7 bases not matched to a gene. Germline V CDR1 and CDR2: SGHRS, YFSETQ. This clonotype originated in a girl aged 2 to 10 with aplastic anemia, due to receive a stem cell transplant. The sequencing here drew on PBMCs, taken before TCRalphabeta/CD19-depleted stem cell transplant. The rearrangement joins TRBV5-1 to TRBJ2-3, with 7 bases aligning to TRBD2. The CDR3 nucleotides are TGCGCCAGCAGCTCTAGCGGATATCAGGATACGCAGTATTTT. Amino acids: CASSSSGYQDTQYF.